The rows below give T cell receptor beta chains drawn from one sample of a study of shared clonotypes between healthy human individuals. Method: immunoSEQ multiplex PCR; TCRdb's copy keeps in-frame clones and lacks some. The data hold some 790,000 clones, with around 70% observed a single time. Material: memory CD4+ T cells sorted from blood. Source of these receptors: a young woman in good health. Each CDR3 is given with its conserved first and last residue. The order of the fields is J gene, V gene, clone size, CDR3 protein. Rows may omit the clone size; those that give it use once, few, many or a size class.

j_call: TRBJ2-3; v_call: TRBV27; clone_size: .; cdr3_aa: CASKGTKDYSTDTQYF
j_call: TRBJ1-5; v_call: TRBV19; clone_size: .; cdr3_aa: CASSGQGGNQPQHF
j_call: .; v_call: TRBV7-2; clone_size: few; cdr3_aa: CASSLAGNYEQYF
j_call: TRBJ2-5; v_call: TRBV28; clone_size: once; cdr3_aa: CASSLGFVGTEKETQYF
j_call: TRBJ1-5; v_call: TRBV19; clone_size: .; cdr3_aa: CASSDRGPRPQHF
j_call: TRBJ1-5; v_call: TRBV28; clone_size: few; cdr3_aa: CASYRGRGQPQHF
j_call: TRBJ2-1; v_call: TRBV19; clone_size: .; cdr3_aa: CASSRMTSGSYNEQFF
j_call: TRBJ2-5; v_call: TRBV5-1; clone_size: .; cdr3_aa: CASSRMAGQETQYF
j_call: TRBJ2-2; v_call: TRBV5-1; clone_size: .; cdr3_aa: CASSLSGGELFF
j_call: TRBJ2-2; v_call: TRBV7-3; clone_size: .; cdr3_aa: CASSLGGRGSTGELFF
j_call: TRBJ1-1; v_call: TRBV7-9; clone_size: .; cdr3_aa: CATSTWNTEAFF
j_call: TRBJ1-1; v_call: TRBV19; clone_size: .; cdr3_aa: CASVGQGAAEAFF
j_call: TRBJ1-2; v_call: TRBV7-9; clone_size: .; cdr3_aa: CASSLAQGADYGYTF
j_call: TRBJ1-1; v_call: TRBV27; clone_size: .; cdr3_aa: CATLNAVNTEAFF
j_call: TRBJ2-7; v_call: TRBV7-9; clone_size: .; cdr3_aa: CASSLARTGADEQYF
j_call: TRBJ2-7; v_call: TRBV27; clone_size: .; cdr3_aa: CASSPSQVGYEQYF
j_call: .; v_call: TRBV2; clone_size: .; cdr3_aa: CASTHNRGHFEQYF
j_call: TRBJ1-5; v_call: TRBV18; clone_size: .; cdr3_aa: CASSPPGDRNQPQHF
j_call: TRBJ1-4; v_call: TRBV4-1; clone_size: .; cdr3_aa: CASSQAGAGWFF
j_call: TRBJ2-7; v_call: TRBV30; clone_size: .; cdr3_aa: CAWSSPGQGGREQYF
j_call: TRBJ1-2; v_call: TRBV5-4; clone_size: .; cdr3_aa: CASSRGGEWTGSGYTF
j_call: TRBJ1-2; v_call: TRBV28; clone_size: .; cdr3_aa: CASRTGTGGPNPYGYTF
j_call: TRBJ2-1; v_call: TRBV6-5; clone_size: once; cdr3_aa: CASSRTSKFFNEQFF
j_call: TRBJ2-7; v_call: TRBV9; clone_size: .; cdr3_aa: CASSALAGGVYEQYF
j_call: TRBJ2-7; v_call: TRBV2; clone_size: .; cdr3_aa: CASGDRGSYEQYF
j_call: TRBJ2-1; v_call: TRBV7-2; clone_size: .; cdr3_aa: CASSLSSSYNEQFF
j_call: TRBJ2-7; v_call: TRBV28; clone_size: once; cdr3_aa: CASRPFSGRSYEQYF
j_call: TRBJ2-3; v_call: TRBV10-2; clone_size: .; cdr3_aa: CASRVSGSTDTQYF
j_call: TRBJ2-2; v_call: TRBV30; clone_size: .; cdr3_aa: CAWRPQESRTGELFF
j_call: TRBJ1-5; v_call: TRBV2; clone_size: .; cdr3_aa: CASVRDSFNQPQHF
j_call: TRBJ2-5; v_call: TRBV7-9; clone_size: .; cdr3_aa: CASSLQGIQETQYF
j_call: TRBJ2-1; v_call: TRBV6-1; clone_size: .; cdr3_aa: CASRPDRSSYNEQFF
j_call: TRBJ2-3; v_call: TRBV13; clone_size: .; cdr3_aa: CASSRGSGASTDTQYF
j_call: TRBJ2-6; v_call: TRBV19; clone_size: .; cdr3_aa: CASTRTALSGANVLTF
j_call: TRBJ2-7; v_call: TRBV5-4; clone_size: .; cdr3_aa: CASSSASVSLYEQYF
j_call: TRBJ2-3; v_call: TRBV6-5; clone_size: few; cdr3_aa: CASSYGGSTQYF
j_call: TRBJ1-4; v_call: TRBV30; clone_size: few; cdr3_aa: CAWSVTGEKLFF
j_call: TRBJ2-1; v_call: TRBV28; clone_size: .; cdr3_aa: CASITDAGRPNEQFF
j_call: TRBJ1-1; v_call: TRBV4-1; clone_size: once; cdr3_aa: CASSKGPLDTEAFF
j_call: TRBJ2-6; v_call: TRBV19; clone_size: few; cdr3_aa: CASSIGSGANVLTF
j_call: TRBJ1-2; v_call: TRBV21-1; clone_size: .; cdr3_aa: CASTLLVGALGYGYTF
j_call: TRBJ2-1; v_call: TRBV19; clone_size: .; cdr3_aa: CASSIGQGVYNEQFF
j_call: TRBJ1-1; v_call: TRBV6-1; clone_size: .; cdr3_aa: CASSLQGGTTEAFF
j_call: TRBJ1-2; v_call: TRBV28; clone_size: .; cdr3_aa: CASNLSRGYGYTF
j_call: TRBJ2-1; v_call: TRBV6-5; clone_size: .; cdr3_aa: CASSYPPGNEQFF
j_call: TRBJ2-7; v_call: TRBV7-2; clone_size: few; cdr3_aa: CASSLETSGESSYEQYF
j_call: TRBJ2-2; v_call: TRBV19; clone_size: .; cdr3_aa: CASSPDSGSGTGELFF
j_call: TRBJ2-5; v_call: TRBV7-8; clone_size: .; cdr3_aa: CASSLGWPAKETQYF
j_call: TRBJ1-1; v_call: TRBV11-3; clone_size: many; cdr3_aa: CASSLSGGTEAFF
j_call: TRBJ1-5; v_call: TRBV19; clone_size: .; cdr3_aa: CASSYLRGGQPQHF
j_call: TRBJ1-2; v_call: TRBV19; clone_size: many; cdr3_aa: CASSRTGTGGDGYTF